Below, 29 T cell receptor beta chains from the same sample are listed, as sequenced in a study of CD8+ T cells in alopecia areata. Sequencing templates came from extracted RNA that was reverse transcribed into cDNA. Profiling relied on immunoSEQ multiplex PCR, and the TCRdb table lists in-frame clones only, not all of them. Of 110,000 to 150,000 clones detected, about three fifths appear once; the ten largest clones hold 35% to 40%. Sequencing was done on a sample of CD8+ T cells sorted from blood. The receptors were sampled from a human donor in good health.

This clone was detected only once. CDR3 DNA: TGTGCCAGCAGCCGACTAGCGGCCTTTTGGTTCTTC. This translates into CASSRLAAFWFF. The chain employs TRBV7-9 and TRBJ2-1, with TRBD2 identical over 9 bases. There are 12 residues in the CDR3. The germline V gene encodes CDR1 SEHNR and CDR2 FQNEAQ (reference sequence). With V trimmed by 5 bases and J by 15 bases, 8 bases remained unmatched.

The gene calls are TRBV4-1 and TRBJ2-5; unclear D gene. CDR1 and CDR2 (germline): MGHRA, YSYEKL. The CDR3 totals 14 residues. The V gene lost 0 bases and the J gene lost 5 bases, with 10 bases spanning the gap. The CDR3 sequence: CASSQDRSTETQYF. The CDR3 coding sequence is TGCGCCAGCAGCCAAGATCGTAGCACGGAGACCCAGTACTTC.

This clone came up once. The chain links TRBV2 to TRBJ2-7; the D gene is possibly TRBD2 (6 bases). The V gene lost 5 bases and the J gene lost 5 bases, with 13 bases spanning the gap. The CDR3 loop spans 13 amino acids. The germline CDR1 and CDR2 sequences are SNHLY and FYNNEI. CDR3 residues: CASSRLEVHEQYF. CDR3 DNA: TGTGCCAGCAGTCGACTAGAGGTCCACGAGCAGTACTTC.

This clone was detected a few times. The rearrangement uses TRBV5-6 and TRBJ2-1, with D tentatively TRBD1 or TRBD2 (5 bases each). The germline V gene has CDR1 SGHDT and CDR2 YYEEEE. This CDR3 spans 15 amino acids. Trimming took off 1 base at V and 8 bases at J, with 16 bases between the two ends. In nucleotides, the CDR3 is TGTGCCAGCAGCTTGAATACTGACGGGGCCGATGAGCAGTTCTTC. This codes for CASSLNTDGADEQFF.

This clone appeared a few times. V usage is TRBV28 and J usage is TRBJ1-1, with D uncertain. Germline loops: CDR1 MDHEN, CDR2 SYDVKM. This CDR3 has 10 amino acids. V was trimmed by 6 bases and J by 3 bases, leaving 2 bases between them. Written as DNA, the CDR3 is TGTGCCAGCAGCTACACTGAAGCTTTCTTT. Translating it yields CASSYTEAFF.

This clone was observed a handful of times. The gene calls are TRBV29-1 and TRBJ2-7; D is perhaps TRBD2 (6 bases). The CDR3 contains 20 residues. The V end was cut by 1 base, the J end by 2 bases, with 30 bases between. Germline values: CDR1 SQVTM, CDR2 ANQGSEA. CDR3 amino acids: CSVEGEAADTSEEVTYEQYF. The CDR3 coding sequence is TGCAGCGTTGAAGGGGAGGCGGCAGACACGTCAGAGGAGGTCACCTACGAGCAGTACTTC.

The rearrangement uses TRBV27 and TRBJ2-5, with a weak D call TRBD2 (5 bases). V lost 6 bases to trimming and J lost 5 bases, with 16 bases between them. This CDR3 region has 14 residues. CDR1 is MNHEY, CDR2 SMNVEV, per germline (reference sequence). CDR3 amino acids: CASRESGTTETQYF. CDR3 in DNA: TGTGCCAGCAGGGAGAGCGGCACAACGGAGACCCAGTACTTC.

This chain connects TRBV15 to TRBJ2-7, with 11 bases aligning to TRBD2. This CDR3 is built from 14 residues. The germline gives CDR1 LNHNV, CDR2 YYDKDF (reference sequence). J gave up 7 bases and V 8 bases, and 10 bases lay outside the gene matches. For the CDR3, the DNA is TGTGCCACCGACTCCGGACTAGCGGGCGGGGAGCAGTACTTC. It translates to CATDSGLAGGEQYF.

The CDR3 reads CSVVTGEAANTGELFF. The DNA for the CDR3 is TGCAGCGTCGTGACAGGGGAGGCGGCGAACACCGGGGAGCTGTTTTTT. The chain carries TRBV29-1 and TRBJ2-2, with 8 bases identical to TRBD1. This CDR3 is built from 16 residues. From germline, CDR1 is SQVTM and CDR2 ANQGSEA. The V segment lost 6 bases and the J segment 0 bases; nucleotides outside the gene matches: 9.

The rearrangement joins TRBV5-1 to TRBJ1-1, with 9 bases aligning to TRBD1. The CDR3 sequence is 15 residues long. From germline, CDR1 is SGHRS and CDR2 YFSETQ. The junction had 4 bases not matched to a gene; V was cut back by 4 bases and J by 0 bases. The DNA for the CDR3 is TGCGCCAGCAGCATGGGGACAGGGTTGAACACTGAAGCTTTCTTT. Translating gives CASSMGTGLNTEAFF.

This clone has more than one count but fewer than ten. The chain links TRBV11-2 to TRBJ2-7; 7 bases line up with TRBD2. Germline V CDR1 and CDR2: SGHAT, FQNNGV. The CDR3 is 15 amino acids. V shed 5 bases, J shed 6 bases, and the junction held 13 bases outside the gene matches. The CDR3 DNA reads as TGTGCCAGCAGCCCGGGGCGGGGGAACCTCTTCGAGCAGTACTTC. Protein: CASSPGRGNLFEQYF.

This rearrangement joins TRBV4-1 to TRBJ2-1, with 9 bases matching TRBD2. Trimming cost V 0 bases and J 4 bases; bases outside gene matches: 4. This CDR3 has 16 residues. Looked up from germline, CDR1 is MGHRA and CDR2 is YSYEKL. The CDR3 DNA reads as TGCGCCAGCAGCCAAGAGGGTCTAGCGGGGTACAATGAGCAGTTCTTC. This sequence encodes CASSQEGLAGYNEQFF.

This chain joins TRBV29-1 and TRBJ1-2; D remains ambiguous. The CDR3 length is 13 residues. The germline CDR1 and CDR2 sequences are SQVTM and ANQGSEA. The V end lost 3 bases, the J end lost 6 bases, and 14 bases lay between the germline ends. The CDR3 sequence: CSVDFGFANGYTF. CDR3 nucleotide sequence: TGCAGCGTTGATTTTGGGTTTGCAAATGGCTACACCTTC.

The chain couples TRBV29-1 to TRBJ1-2; D might be TRBD1 (6 bases). V lost 2 bases and J lost 4, with 14 bases in between. Germline assignment: CDR1 SQVTM and CDR2 ANQGSEA. The CDR3 extends over 14 amino acids. The CDR3 loop is CSVEFREGGYGYTF. DNA of the CDR3: TGCAGCGTTGAATTCCGGGAAGGGGGCTATGGCTACACCTTC.

The chain carries TRBV29-1 and TRBJ1-3, with a tentative D call TRBD1 (5 bases). CDR1 and CDR2 (germline): SQVTM, ANQGSEA. The CDR3 sequence is 14 residues long. V shed 7 bases and J shed 0 bases, with 13 bases lying between them. The CDR3 loop reads CSGDPSASGNTIYF. The CDR3 bases are TGCAGCGGGGACCCTAGCGCCTCTGGAAACACCATATATTTT.

This chain uses TRBV27 with TRBJ2-2, with D maybe TRBD1 (6 bases). The CDR3 totals 15 residues. The V gene's germline CDR1 is MNHEY and CDR2 SMNVEV (reference sequence). Trimming cost V 3 bases and J 3 bases, with 11 bases left between them. CDR3 in amino acids: CASSLFRGDTGELFF. CDR3 sequence (DNA): TGTGCCAGCAGTTTGTTCAGGGGTGACACCGGGGAGCTGTTTTTT.

The chain is built from TRBV29-1 and TRBJ2-7; TRBD1 matches 7 bases. Trimming cost V 4 bases and J 5 bases; bases outside gene matches: 8. The CDR3 length is 13 residues. Per the germline V gene, CDR1 is SQVTM and CDR2 is ANQGSEA. The CDR3 reads CSVGQGWEDEQYF. Written as DNA, the CDR3 is TGCAGCGTTGGACAGGGCTGGGAAGACGAGCAGTACTTC.

The rearrangement uses TRBV15 and TRBJ1-1; 7 positions match TRBD1. V was pared by 3 bases and J by 3 bases, with 4 bases of the junction left unmatched. The germline V gene has CDR1 LNHNV and CDR2 YYDKDF (reference sequence). The CDR3 is 14 residues long. The CDR3 is CATSRQTGDTEAFF. The CDR3 DNA sequence: TGTGCCACCAGCAGGCAAACAGGGGACACTGAAGCTTTCTTT.

This chain links TRBV7-9 with TRBJ2-5, with a possible D match to TRBD1 (6 bases). The V and J ends lost 9 bases and 0 bases respectively, with 14 bases between them. Germline CDR1 and CDR2: SEHNR and FQNEAQ (reference sequence). The CDR3 length is 14 residues. The CDR3 DNA follows: TGTGCCAGTTCGACAGGCGTCTACCAAGAGACCCAGTACTTC. Translating it yields CASSTGVYQETQYF.

This clone was seen once. The chain carries TRBV4-1 and TRBJ2-1, with D tentatively TRBD2 (5 bases). The ends were cut back, 0 bases at V and 0 bases at J, with 9 bases in the middle. CDR3 size: 16 residues. CDR1 MGHRA and CDR2 YSYEKL come from the germline V gene. The CDR3 DNA reads as TGCGCCAGCAGCCAAGATCAGCGGAGCTCCTACAATGAGCAGTTCTTC. Translation gives CASSQDQRSSYNEQFF.

This clone came up once. The sample carries other DNA sequences with the same CDR3. The rearrangement uses TRBV19 and TRBJ2-7, with 11 nucleotides matching TRBD1. CDR3 size: 14 residues. J was trimmed by 3 bases and V by 6 bases; bases with no gene match: 4. Germline lookup yields CDR1 LNHDA and CDR2 SQIVND (reference sequence). Here the CDR3 reads CASSAGTGGYEQYF. DNA of the CDR3: TGTGCCAGTAGCGCCGGGACAGGGGGCTACGAGCAGTACTTC.

The gene calls are TRBV29-1 and TRBJ1-1; D is uncertain. This CDR3 is built from 11 residues. Germline CDR1 SQVTM, CDR2 ANQGSEA. Trimming stripped 4 bases from V and 1 base from J, with 4 bases between. The CDR3 sequence is CSVVPNTEAFF. The CDR3 DNA sequence: TGCAGCGTTGTACCGAACACTGAAGCTTTCTTT.

Regarding this clone: Other nucleotide sequences in the sample specify the same CDR3. V is TRBV7-9 and J is TRBJ2-2; D uncertain. Germline lookup yields CDR1 SEHNR and CDR2 FQNEAQ (reference sequence). The CDR3 is made up of 12 amino acids. V was pared by 1 base and J by 5 bases, with 2 bases between. The CDR3 sequence is CASSLGTGELFF. The CDR3 DNA follows: TGTGCCAGCAGCTTAGGGACCGGGGAGCTGTTTTTT.

V and J are TRBV7-9 and TRBJ1-1; 7 bases are shared with TRBD1. CDR3 length equals 15 residues. V lost 5 bases to trimming and J lost 4 bases; unmatched junction nucleotides: 10. Germline V gives CDR1 SEHNR, CDR2 FQNEAQ (reference sequence). This CDR3 reads CASSPRQGVGTEAFF. Here the CDR3 DNA reads TGTGCCAGCAGCCCCCGACAGGGAGTGGGCACTGAAGCTTTCTTT. The variable domain in full, completed from reference TRBV7-9 and TRBJ1-1, reads DTGVSQNPRHKITKRGQNVTFRCDPISEHNRLYWYRQTLGQGPEFLTYFQNEAQLEKSRLLSDRFSAERPKGSFSTLEIQRTEQGDSAMYLCASSPRQGVGTEAFFGQGTRLTVV.

This chain uses TRBV13 with TRBJ2-7, with no clear D. This CDR3 is built from 11 residues. CDR1 is PRHDT, CDR2 FYEKMQ, per germline (reference sequence). The germline V and J ends were trimmed by 3 bases and 5 bases, with 5 bases remaining between them. The DNA for the CDR3 is TGTGCCAGCAGCTTGCGCCACGAGCAGTACTTC. Residues: CASSLRHEQYF.

V is TRBV2 and J is TRBJ2-1, with a tentative D call TRBD1 (6 bases). The V and J ends lost 2 bases and 3 bases respectively, with 14 bases between them. This CDR3 region has 16 residues. Per germline, CDR1 SNHLY and CDR2 FYNNEI. The chain's CDR3 is CASSERPGHIYNEQFF. The DNA of the CDR3 is TGTGCCAGCAGTGAACGCCCGGGACACATCTACAATGAGCAGTTCTTC.

J is TRBJ2-5 and V is TRBV6-5; weak D call: TRBD2 (5 bases). The CDR3 is 12 residues long. Between the trimmed V and J ends, which lost 10 bases and 3 bases, there was a span of 12 bases. The V gene's germline CDR1 is MNHEY and CDR2 SVGAGI. The CDR3 sequence: CATLTREETQYF. CDR3 nucleotide sequence: TGTGCCACGCTAACGCGGGAAGAGACCCAGTACTTC.

The chain combines TRBV29-1 with TRBJ2-7; possibly TRBD2 for D (6 bases). This CDR3 has 11 amino acids. Germline CDR1 and CDR2: SQVTM and ANQGSEA. V was shortened by 5 bases and J by 3 bases, with 8 bases between the two germline ends. CDR3 sequence (DNA): TGCAGCGTTAAGACTAGCTACGAGCAGTACTTC. This codes for CSVKTSYEQYF.

This clone was seen a handful of times. The chain recombines TRBV29-1 with TRBJ2-7, with D possibly being TRBD1 (5 bases). V was pared by 0 bases and J by 4 bases, with 10 bases between. The CDR3 covers 13 residues. Germline loops: CDR1 SQVTM, CDR2 ANQGSEA. The CDR3 protein is CSVEDPQVYEQYF. The CDR3, as DNA: TGCAGCGTTGAAGACCCACAGGTGTACGAGCAGTACTTC.